These 5 T cell receptor beta chains originate from one sample sequenced in a study of beta chain features in type 1 diabetes. Expressed TCRB transcripts were sequenced, since all the RNA that had been isolated was reverse transcribed. Measured with immunoSEQ multiplex PCR; TCRdb has only the in-frame clones, and not every one. The sample holds some 270,000 clones, approximately 14% seen once. The source material was naive CD4+ T cells from blood. These receptors came from a woman aged 40 to 55 in good health.

This clone came up many times. This sequence joins TRBV5-4 and TRBJ2-1, with 8 bases identical to TRBD2. Germline assignment: CDR1 SGHNT and CDR2 YYREEE (reference sequence). V shed 2 bases and J 3 bases; nucleotides not matched to a gene: 1. The CDR3 is made up of 14 amino acids. The CDR3 region has the DNA TGTGCCAGCAGCTTTGCGGGGGGCTACAATGAGCAGTTCTTC. This gives the protein CASSFAGGYNEQFF.

This clone was detected only a few times. The chain uses TRBV29-1 and TRBJ2-1; TRBD2 aligns across 8 bases. V lost 6 bases to trimming and J lost 9 bases; unmatched junction nucleotides: 10. The CDR3 is 13 amino acids. From germline, CDR1 is SQVTM and CDR2 ANQGSEA. CDR3 sequence: CSVEGGGGTEQFF. The CDR3 bases are TGCAGCGTAGAGGGCGGCGGGGGGACTGAGCAGTTCTTC.

A single count supports this clone. The V call is TRBV28, the J call TRBJ1-5, with D maybe TRBD1 (6 bases). This CDR3 has 15 residues. Germline V gene lookup returns CDR1 MDHEN and CDR2 SYDVKM. Trimming removed 7 bases at V and 3 bases at J, with 16 bases between. CDR3 coding DNA: TGTGCCAGCACCCGAGGGGGAGGGAACAATCAGCCCCAGCATTTT. It yields the protein CASTRGGGNNQPQHF.

The gene calls are TRBV6-1 and TRBJ2-5, with 9 nucleotides matching TRBD2. This CDR3 is 15 amino acids long. Unmatched junction bases numbered 5, after V lost 4 bases and J lost 2 bases. Looked up from germline, CDR1 is MNHNS and CDR2 is SASEGT. CDR3 protein: CASSARGGRQETQYF. CDR3 bases: TGTGCCAGCAGTGCGCGGGGGGGGAGACAAGAGACCCAGTACTTC.

In its sample, this clone was seen a few times. The rearrangement uses TRBV6-5 and TRBJ1-1; no clear D. CDR3 size: 11 residues. V lost 9 bases and J 11 bases, leaving 16 bases between the germline ends. CDR1 and CDR2 from the germline V gene are MNHEY and SVGAGI. CDR3 in DNA: TGTGCCAGTTCACGCGGCTACGATGCTTTCTTT. Amino acid sequence: CASSRGYDAFF.